This T cell receptor beta chain was captured in a study of identical twins. Template switching (which added a universal primer site) was used, and cDNA carried unique molecular identifiers. TCRdb re-called the 5' RACE reads through MiXCR, storing one row per CDR3 protein. The data hold 520,000 or so distinct CDR3 sequences, with less than 25% observed a single time. V was cut by 0 bases and J by 4 bases, with 9 bases left in between. CDR3 size: 14 residues. The germline CDR1 and CDR2 sequences are ENHRY and SYGVKD. There are a few counts of this clonotype. A further study also used this sample, focusing on T cells expressing NK-cell markers. Per that paper: In a handful of donors, dominant clonotypes made up about 28.3-60.1% of CD3+CD56-NKG2C+ cells.

Material: CD4+ T cells sorted from blood. This TCR came from a woman between 18 and 30 years old in good health. The rearrangement joins TRBV10-3 to TRBJ2-5; D unresolved. The CDR3: CAISESSEAETQYF. CDR3 DNA: TGTGCCATCAGTGAGTCGTCAGAGGCAGAGACCCAGTACTTC.